This paragraph reports one T cell receptor (beta chain). The CDR3 is 15 amino acids. Germline V gene lookup returns CDR1 MNHNS and CDR2 SASEGT. V lost 2 bases and J lost 8, with 18 bases in between. The source of the sample is a study of blood T cell repertoires in COVID-19. Study details: Samples of COVID-19 (acute and convalescent) were obtained from the United States, Italy and Spain. Sources were T cells, B-cell-depleted T cells, or PBMCs; the material itself was cDNA or gDNA.

Generated by immunoSEQ multiplex PCR, the TCRdb table keeps only in-frame clones and is missing some. The sample gives roughly 80,000 clones, 84% of which show up once; roughly 3.5% is in the top ten. The clonotype originates from a man between 45 and 60 years old with acute or convalescent COVID-19. The sequenced sample was peripheral blood. The V call is TRBV6-1, the J call TRBJ1-2, with D hard to call. CDR3 loop: CASSEHRSMRSGYTF. CDR3 nucleotides: TGTGCCAGCAGTGAACACCGCAGTATGAGGAGCGGCTACACCTTC.